This T cell receptor beta chain was identified during a study of T cell changes during pregnancy in multiple sclerosis. This table comes from immunoSEQ multiplex PCR, and its TCRdb copy is limited to in-frame clones, with some not included. Here the sample spans tens of thousands of clones, over 80% being singletons. Germline CDR1 reads SGHVS; CDR2 reads FNYEAQ. The CDR3 length is 18 residues. After removal of 5 bases from V and 0 bases from J, the junction contained 13 bases not matched to a gene. This receptor was identified in a female donor with multiple sclerosis, enrolled in a pregnancy study. This chain connects TRBV7-6 to TRBJ2-7; 10 nucleotides line up with TRBD2. Sequencing used CD8+ T cells from peripheral blood mononuclear cells, obtained in the third trimester of pregnancy. The CDR3 sequence: CASSEEVAGGLSSYEQYF. The DNA of the CDR3 is TGTGCCAGCAGCGAGGAAGTAGCGGGAGGCTTGAGCTCCTACGAGCAGTACTTC.